This T cell receptor (beta chain) was captured by sequencing in a study of cytomegalovirus exposure and HLA in healthy donors. Whole-study results and caveats: Productive rates of about 90% or about 30% were seen for most TCR beta V segments in an earlier analysis. In a later analysis, most CMV-associated TCR beta chains appeared HLA-restricted. Reports indicated that the classifier achieved high specificity and sensitivity in diagnosing cytomegalovirus status. Around 160 TCR beta chains were listed as cytomegalovirus-associated.

The PCR had 60 Vbeta and 13 Jbeta primers. Sequencing used immunoSEQ multiplex PCR; TCRdb keeps in-frame clones, though not all of them. Of about 220,000 clones listed, less than 85% are singletons. This CDR3 is built from 11 residues. Per the germline V gene, CDR1 is SNHLY and CDR2 is FYNNEI. Trimming removed 3 bases from V and 6 bases from J, with 6 bases in between. Points on this clone: Its target is not known.

The genes are TRBV2 and TRBJ2-7; the D is unclear. The clonotype comes from a young man in good health and CMV-seronegative. Material for sequencing was PBMCs. This CDR3 is CASSDYREQYF. The CDR3 region has the DNA TGTGCCAGCAGTGATTATCGCGAGCAGTACTTC.